These T cell receptor beta chains were read from a single sample in a study of blood T cells in healthy people across ages. One entry per CDR3 protein, called by TCRdb with MiXCR from the 5' RACE reads. The sample holds 780,000 or so distinct CDR3 sequences, roughly 25% seen once. The same sample was also studied in work on T cells of mothers and their children.

The sample taken for sequencing was blood. The origin of the receptors is a boy aged 10-17 years in good health. CDR3s include the opening cysteine and the closing phenylalanine or tryptophan. A D gene is named only where the DNA matches it firmly. Size is omitted from some rows. Given values are once, few, many or a class for expanded clones.

>TRBV20-1|.|.
CSVSPGRPSGANVLTF
>TRBV4-3|.|few
CASSQFKGGQPQHF
>TRBV10-3|TRBD1|few
CATSQGQGNSPLHF
>TRBV5-1|TRBD1|few
CASSPVLGQYKETQYF
>TRBV7-9|.|few
CASSLATTTEAFF
>TRBV7-9|.|.
CASSLDPDKQDQETQYF
>TRBV29-1|TRBD2|.
CSAREREGMNTQYF
>TRBV9|TRBD1|few
CASSASGQGAYEQYF
>TRBV20-1|TRBD2|.
CSAATLAGGLYNEQFF
>TRBV9|.|few
CASSVPRETQYF
>TRBV28|.|.
CASLGGVGETQYF
>TRBV10-3|TRBD2|.
CAISENSGGAKNIQYF
>TRBV6-5|.|.
CASRPRRSSGNTIYF